This T cell receptor (beta chain) came from a study of blood T cell repertoires in COVID-19. Overall study context: The origin of the acute and convalescent COVID-19 samples was the United States, Italy and Spain. From T cells, B-cell-depleted T cells, or PBMCs came the material, which was cDNA or gDNA.

This clone has only a few counts. Per the authors' pipeline: Reference gene primers were amplified, and this amplification served to estimate nucleated cell counts. Clones were read by immunoSEQ multiplex PCR, and TCRdb kept only the in-frame ones, dropping some. The D gene and trimming were derived from the DNA, and the V and J assignments and clone size from that table. The table lists around 270,000 clones, approximately 85% of them singletons. Looked up from germline, CDR1 is SEHNR and CDR2 is FQNEAQ (reference sequence). Trimming took 5 bases from V and 1 from J; bases not matched to a gene: 5. The CDR3 is 15 amino acids. In Seattle, patients joined the study during active infection and were tracked longitudinally.

The rearrangement uses TRBV7-9 and TRBJ1-3; 7 positions agree with TRBD1. This clonotype was sampled from a human donor with COVID-19, enrolled during active disease. The donor label of this sample is uncertain. Sequencing was done on a sample of peripheral blood. CDR3 amino acids: CASSPDRDSGNTIYF. The CDR3 DNA reads as TGTGCCAGCAGCCCCGACAGGGATTCTGGAAACACCATATATTTT.